This T cell receptor (beta chain) was sequenced for a study of T cell repertoires in cytomegalovirus infection. One entry per CDR3 protein, called by TCRdb with MiXCR from the reads. The data show some 180,000 distinct CDR3 sequences, with about a tenth seen just once and about 4.6% held by the top ten. Germline lookup yields CDR1 MNHEY and CDR2 SVGEGT. With 8 bases removed from V and 9 bases from J, the gap between germline ends came to 17 bases. This CDR3 comprises 13 residues. The clonotype comes from a human donor in good health (CMV status not recorded). Some clones in this sample may be carry-over from other donors' samples. The chain recombines TRBV6-2 or TRBV6-3 with TRBJ2-1, with no clear D. The specimen sequenced was PBMCs. In nucleotides, the CDR3 is TGTGCCAGCGGCCAAGTGAGGAACGCTGAGCAGTTCTTC. Amino acids: CASGQVRNAEQFF.